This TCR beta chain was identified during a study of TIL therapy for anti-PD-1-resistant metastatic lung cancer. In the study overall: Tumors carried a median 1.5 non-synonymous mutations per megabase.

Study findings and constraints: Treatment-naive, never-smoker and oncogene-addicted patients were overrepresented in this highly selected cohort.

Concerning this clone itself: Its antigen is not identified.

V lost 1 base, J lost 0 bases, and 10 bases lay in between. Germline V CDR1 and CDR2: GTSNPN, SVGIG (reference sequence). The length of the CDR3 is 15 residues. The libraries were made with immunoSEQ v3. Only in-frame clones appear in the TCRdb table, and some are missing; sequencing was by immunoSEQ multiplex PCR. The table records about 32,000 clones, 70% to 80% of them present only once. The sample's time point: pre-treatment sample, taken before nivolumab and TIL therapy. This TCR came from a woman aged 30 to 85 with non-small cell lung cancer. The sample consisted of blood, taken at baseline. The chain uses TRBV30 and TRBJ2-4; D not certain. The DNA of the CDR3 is TGTGCCTGGAGTGCGGTGGAAGTAGCCAAAAACATTCAGTACTTC. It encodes CAWSAVEVAKNIQYF.